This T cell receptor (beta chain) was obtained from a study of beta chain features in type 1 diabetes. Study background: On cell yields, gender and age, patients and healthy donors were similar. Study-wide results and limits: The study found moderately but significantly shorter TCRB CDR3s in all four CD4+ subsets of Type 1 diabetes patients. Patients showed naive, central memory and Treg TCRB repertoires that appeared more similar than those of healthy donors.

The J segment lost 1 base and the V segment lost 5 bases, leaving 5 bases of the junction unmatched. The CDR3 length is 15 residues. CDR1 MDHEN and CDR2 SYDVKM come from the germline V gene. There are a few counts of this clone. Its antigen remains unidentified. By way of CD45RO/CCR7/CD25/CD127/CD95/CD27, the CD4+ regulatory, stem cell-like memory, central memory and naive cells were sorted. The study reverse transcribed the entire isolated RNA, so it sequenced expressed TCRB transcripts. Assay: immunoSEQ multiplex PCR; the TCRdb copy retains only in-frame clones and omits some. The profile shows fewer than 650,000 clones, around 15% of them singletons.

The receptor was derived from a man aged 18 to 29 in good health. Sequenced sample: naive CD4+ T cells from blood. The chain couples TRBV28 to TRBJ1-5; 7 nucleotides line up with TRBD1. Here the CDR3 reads CASSTGDKSNQPQHF. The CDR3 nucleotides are TGTGCCAGCAGTACAGGGGATAAGAGCAATCAGCCCCAGCATTTT.